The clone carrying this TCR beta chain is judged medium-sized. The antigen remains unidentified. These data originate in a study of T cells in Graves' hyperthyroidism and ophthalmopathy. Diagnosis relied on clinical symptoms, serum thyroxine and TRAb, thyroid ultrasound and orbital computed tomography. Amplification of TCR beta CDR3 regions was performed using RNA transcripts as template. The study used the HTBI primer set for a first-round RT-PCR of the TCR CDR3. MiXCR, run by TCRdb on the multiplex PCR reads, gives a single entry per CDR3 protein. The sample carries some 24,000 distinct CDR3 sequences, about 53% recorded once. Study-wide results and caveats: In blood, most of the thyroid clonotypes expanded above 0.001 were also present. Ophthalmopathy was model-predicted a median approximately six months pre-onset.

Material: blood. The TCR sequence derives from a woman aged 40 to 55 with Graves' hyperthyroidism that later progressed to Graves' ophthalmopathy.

The CDR3 loop is CASTGLAGGQETQYF. CDR3 nucleotide sequence: TGTGCCAGTACCGGACTAGCGGGAGGGCAAGAGACCCAGTACTTC. The chain combines TRBV19 with TRBJ2-5, with 15 bases lining up with TRBD2. The CDR3 totals 15 residues. Trimming removed 7 bases from V and 2 bases from J; junction bases left unmatched: 2. CDR1 LNHDA and CDR2 SQIVND come from the germline V gene (reference sequence).